The TCR beta chain described here comes from a study of CD8 T cells in ankylosing spondylitis. Study results and caveats: CD8+ cells made up the disease-linked clones, which were relatively rare in peripheral blood. Roughly 8 highly homologous variants made up a TCR beta motif, and this motif appeared characteristic of ankylosing spondylitis blood. Disease-linked clones reportedly showed significant enrichment in matched ankylosing spondylitis synovial fluid. Reactive arthritis synovial fluid and blood were previously reported to contain some motif variants.

A word on this clonotype: Antigen: not known.

TCRdb re-derived calls from the 5' RACE reads in MiXCR, one entry per CDR3 protein. The sample includes roughly 440,000 distinct CDR3 sequences, about 15% of them seen just once. Germline V gives CDR1 SNHLY, CDR2 FYNNEI. V lost 9 bases and J 0 bases, leaving 12 bases between the germline ends. The CDR3 is 13 amino acids. Sample: blood, either unsorted or a sorted T cell fraction (not recorded which). The receptor was derived from a male donor with ankylosing spondylitis. V gene TRBV2 combines with J gene TRBJ2-7; possible D gene TRBD1, 5 bases. CDR3 DNA: TGTGCCAGGCGCAGGGCTAGCTCCTACGAGCAGTACTTC. As protein: CARRRASSYEQYF.